The 3 T cell receptor beta chains listed next were all sequenced from one sample in a study of T cell repertoires in cytomegalovirus infection. TCRdb itself ran the reads through MiXCR, one entry per CDR3 protein. Among roughly 990,000 distinct CDR3 sequences listed, approximately 30% were seen once. These receptors lack a known antigen. Material: cultured CD8+ T cells from PBMCs, obtained from culture after CMV antigen stimulation. The source is a human donor in good health (CMV status not recorded). Some clones in this sample may be carry-over from other donors' samples.

The rearrangement links TRBV4-3 to TRBJ2-6, with D unresolved. Trimming shortened V by 1 base and J by 3 bases, and 4 bases separated the two germline ends. Germline-derived CDR1 and CDR2 are LGHNA and YSLEER. This CDR3 has 14 amino acids. The chain's CDR3 is CASSQVDGANVLTF. CDR3 in DNA: TGCGCCAGCAGCCAAGTGGATGGGGCCAACGTCCTGACTTTC.

This clonotype appeared a few times. The chain joins TRBV27 to TRBJ2-3; D possibly uses TRBD1 or TRBD2 (5 bases each). V lost 7 bases, J lost 4 bases, and 9 bases lay in between. The V gene's germline CDR1 is MNHEY and CDR2 SMNVEV (reference sequence). The CDR3 has 12 amino acids. CDR3 protein: CASKRGPDTQYF. The DNA of the CDR3 is TGTGCCAGCAAGAGGGGACCAGATACGCAGTATTTT.

The rearrangement joins TRBV27 to TRBJ2-7; D is uncertain. The germline gives CDR1 MNHEY, CDR2 SMNVEV (reference sequence). The V and J ends lost 5 bases and 2 bases respectively, with 19 bases between them. There are 16 residues in the CDR3. In nucleotides, the CDR3 is TGTGCCAGCAGTCCTACCCTTGGAGACCTGACCTACGAGCAGTACTTC. Protein: CASSPTLGDLTYEQYF.